The T cell receptor beta chain described here comes from a study of cytomegalovirus exposure and HLA in healthy donors. PCR involved 60 Vbeta and 13 Jbeta primers. Produced via immunoSEQ multiplex PCR; TCRdb's table is partial and in-frame only. The sample contains 90,000 to 100,000 clones, over 65% of which appear only once. This CDR3 spans 13 amino acids. Per the germline V gene, CDR1 is SGHAT and CDR2 is FQNNGV. Trimming took off 1 base at V and 8 bases at J, with 8 bases between the two ends. The chain carries TRBV11-2 and TRBJ1-4; D ambiguous. Sequencing was carried out using PBMCs. The TCR sequence derives from a woman aged 55-70 years in good health and CMV-seronegative. The CDR3 DNA is TGTGCCAGCAGCTTAGCACTGTGGGAAAAACTGTTTTTT. It is translated as CASSLALWEKLFF.